This entry describes one T cell receptor beta chain. The clone's antigen remains unknown. No per-base quality is available; no much larger clone lies one base away. TCR beta CDR3 regions were amplified from RNA transcripts. The TCR CDR3 was subjected to a first round of RT-PCR using the HTBI primer set and the Qiagen OneStep RT-PCR kit. A second multiplex PCR round built the libraries, followed by size selection and purification. Paired-end sequencing of the libraries was performed with 100 bp reads on an Illumina HiSeq2000. From the authors' description of their analysis: SOAPnuke was used to process the raw data, with reads discarded if the reads contained adapters or uncalled bases, had a mean Phred below 15, or lacked an exact constant-primer or identifier match. COPE v1.2.5 was used to merge high-quality paired reads, and clonotypes were defined as unique nucleotide sequences. Clonotypes were aligned to IMGT TRBV, TRBD and TRBJ reference segments using MiTCR v1.1. The analysis was restricted to V-J combinations with a frequency above 0.0001, which together covered around 99% of the repertoires. The TCS score was defined as F50 (clonal expansion) divided by E x V (chaos), with BLOSUM62-based TCRdist calculated between CDR3 peptides within each V-J. Welch's t-statistics and random forest reduced roughly 500 V-J features to roughly 13, which were used in a naive Bayes classifier (R e1071). TCRdb ran its own pipeline on the public reads, namely fastp trimming at Q25 and MiXCR clone calling, and kept in-frame beta chains. Every CDR3 protein is listed once, alongside the most common genes and DNA of its rows. The V and J calls follow TCRdb's processing rather than the paper's. Within this sample are a few hundred thousand distinct CDR3 sequences, with less than 15% of them counted one time only. Roughly 20% of the sample belongs to the ten largest clones.

This entry belongs to a study of T cells in Graves' hyperthyroidism and ophthalmopathy (dated by TCRdb to about 2019). The study in broad terms: Peripheral blood samples were taken at the time of initial diagnosis, prior to any treatment. TCR Vbeta CDR3 sequencing of 140 or so peripheral blood samples (approximately 44 ophthalmopathy, about 74 hyperthyroidism and roughly 17 progressor patients) is reported in the paper. To identify TCR V-J signatures that set the groups apart, the researchers used a discovery cohort of more than 95 patients, made up of around 40 with Graves' ophthalmopathy and some 56 with stable Graves' hyperthyroidism. Thyroid tissue and blood T-cell repertoires from more than five Graves' hyperthyroidism patients were also compared in the study. Once sampling was done, hyperthyroidism patients were given methimazole at a starting dose of 30 mg daily, whereas ophthalmopathy patients were given high-dose intravenous methylprednisolone. Whether ophthalmopathy could be predicted prospectively was tested in an independent validation cohort made up of fewer than 20 hyperthyroidism patients plus 17 patients who later progressed to ophthalmopathy. For training and testing, the 100 or so patients in the discovery cohort were randomly divided in a 7:3 ratio.

The paper as a whole reports these results and caveats: A 13 V-J signature model separated ophthalmopathy from stable hyperthyroidism, with approximately 86% sensitivity and 81.08% specificity in cross-validation and 80%/75% in testing. In validation, the model predicted progression to ophthalmopathy with 55% to 71% sensitivity and 72% to 75% specificity, a median of about 6.7 months before onset. Sample size was not statistically predetermined, and investigators were not blinded to group allocation. Blood samples also contained most of the expanded thyroid clonotypes (frequency above 0.001), which suggests that blood repertoires may reflect thyroid immune responses.

Hyperthyroidism patients were aged 18 to 65 years and newly diagnosed, with disease duration of less than 2 months. Patients with uncontrolled infections, other autoimmune diseases, pregnancy or lactation were excluded. Diagnoses were established on the basis of clinical symptoms, serum thyroxine and TRAb, thyroid ultrasound, and orbital computed tomography. For progressor patients, blood was drawn at the first diagnosis of hyperthyroidism, before any ophthalmopathy symptoms had appeared. Ficoll-Paque density gradient centrifugation was used to isolate PBMCs from under 11 ml of fresh peripheral blood. Progressor patients were initially diagnosed with Graves' hyperthyroidism and developed ophthalmopathy during follow-up. Trizol reagent was used to extract total RNA, and RNA quality was then checked on an Agilent 2100 Bioanalyzer. V is pruned by 2 bases and J by 4 bases, leaving 13 bases of the junction without a gene match. There are 18 amino acids in the CDR3, from cysteine to phenylalanine inclusive. The entry retains the CDR3 DNA only, 54 bases that are in frame from base 1. Reading the germline V gene (reference sequence) gives CDR1 DFQATT and CDR2 SNEGSKA.

Sequenced sample: blood. The clonotype originates from a man aged 30-40 years with Graves' hyperthyroidism that later progressed to Graves' ophthalmopathy. The sequence joins TRBV20-1 to TRBJ2-1, and TRBD1 matches 11 of the central bases. The base sequence is TGCAGTGCTAGATGGACAGGGGGCCTAATACCAGAGTACAATGAGCAGTTCTTC. It translates as CSARWTGGLIPEYNEQFF.